This entry features one TCR beta chain sequence. As yet, its antigen is unknown. The sample originates from a study of cytomegalovirus exposure and HLA in healthy donors. Across the study: A prior study identified approximately 120 million unique TCR beta sequences from roughly 170 million T cells. Approximately 80 million unique TCRs, all from HLA-typed donors, were included in an early release of the data.

The V gene's germline CDR1 is SGHRS and CDR2 YFSETQ. V dropped 2 bases and J dropped 4 bases, with 14 bases sitting between them. The CDR3 has 15 amino acids. Study-wide points: Exclusion applied to some V segments, including TRBV6-2 and TRBV6-3, as they were indistinguishable.

In the PCR, 60 Vbeta and 13 Jbeta primers were used. Assay used: immunoSEQ multiplex PCR; TCRdb lists only in-frame clones, some missing. The table has 150,000 to 160,000 clones, 80% seen once. The sequencing input was PBMCs. V gene TRBV5-1 combines with J gene TRBJ2-3; D is possibly TRBD1 (6 bases). The sequence derives from a woman between 35 and 50 years old in good health and CMV-seropositive. CDR3 region: CASSLSGPGADTQYF. The CDR3 bases are TGCGCCAGCAGCTTATCCGGTCCAGGGGCAGATACGCAGTATTTT. The whole variable domain, filled in from reference TRBV5-1 and TRBJ2-3, reads KAGVTQTPRYLIKTRGQQVTLSCSPISGHRSVSWYQQTPGQGLQFLFEYFSETQRNKGNFPGRFSGRQFSNSRSEMNVSTLELGDSALYLCASSLSGPGADTQYFGPGTRLTVL.